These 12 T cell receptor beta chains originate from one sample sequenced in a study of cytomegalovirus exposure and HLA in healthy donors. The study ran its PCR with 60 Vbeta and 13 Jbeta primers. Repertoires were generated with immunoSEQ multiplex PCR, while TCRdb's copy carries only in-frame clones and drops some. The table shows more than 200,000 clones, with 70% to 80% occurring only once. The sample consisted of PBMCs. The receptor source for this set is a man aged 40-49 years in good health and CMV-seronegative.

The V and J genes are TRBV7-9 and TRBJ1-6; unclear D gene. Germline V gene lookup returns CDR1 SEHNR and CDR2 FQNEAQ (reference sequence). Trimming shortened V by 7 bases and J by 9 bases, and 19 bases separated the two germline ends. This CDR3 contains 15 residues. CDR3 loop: CASTQSGGLGSPLHF. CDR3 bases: TGTGCCAGCACCCAGTCGGGAGGACTAGGTTCACCCCTCCACTTT. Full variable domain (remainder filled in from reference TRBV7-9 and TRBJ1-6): DTGVSQNPRHKITKRGQNVTFRCDPISEHNRLYWYRQTLGQGPEFLTYFQNEAQLEKSRLLSDRFSAERPKGSFSTLEIQRTEQGDSAMYLCASTQSGGLGSPLHFGNGTRLTVT.

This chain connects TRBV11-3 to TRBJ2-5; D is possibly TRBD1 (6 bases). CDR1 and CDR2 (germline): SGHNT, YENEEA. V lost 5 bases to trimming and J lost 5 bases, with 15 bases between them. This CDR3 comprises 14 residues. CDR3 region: CASSQGGTGETQYF. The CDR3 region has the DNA TGTGCCAGCAGCCAAGGAGGTACAGGGGAGACCCAGTACTTC.

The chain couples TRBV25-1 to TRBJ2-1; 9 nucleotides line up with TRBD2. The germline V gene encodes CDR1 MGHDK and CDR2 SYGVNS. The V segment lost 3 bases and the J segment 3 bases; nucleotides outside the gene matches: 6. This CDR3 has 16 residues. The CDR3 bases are TGTGCCAGCAGTGACCTAAGCGGGGGGATCTACAATGAGCAGTTCTTC. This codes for CASSDLSGGIYNEQFF.

CDR3 loop: CASSIHVDRAYGYTF. The CDR3 DNA reads TGTGCCAGCAGTATACACGTGGACAGGGCGTATGGCTACACCTTC. V is TRBV6-1 and J is TRBJ1-2; 8 bases align to TRBD1. CDR1 MNHNS and CDR2 SASEGT come from the germline V gene. V lost 5 bases and J lost 5; bases outside the gene matches: 10. This CDR3 region has 15 residues.

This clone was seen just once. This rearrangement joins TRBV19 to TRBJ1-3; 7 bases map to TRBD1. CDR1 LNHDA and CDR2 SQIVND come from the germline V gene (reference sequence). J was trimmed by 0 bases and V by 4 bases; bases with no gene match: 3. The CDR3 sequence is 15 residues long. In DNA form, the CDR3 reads TGTGCCAGTAGTAAGGGACAGAGCTCTGGAAACACCATATATTTT. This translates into CASSKGQSSGNTIYF.

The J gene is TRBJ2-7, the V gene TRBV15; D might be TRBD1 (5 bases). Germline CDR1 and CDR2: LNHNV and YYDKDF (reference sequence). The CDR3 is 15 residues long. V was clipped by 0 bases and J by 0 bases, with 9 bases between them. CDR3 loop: CATSRDQGTSYEQYF. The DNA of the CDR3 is TGTGCCACCAGCAGAGATCAGGGTACCTCCTACGAGCAGTACTTC.

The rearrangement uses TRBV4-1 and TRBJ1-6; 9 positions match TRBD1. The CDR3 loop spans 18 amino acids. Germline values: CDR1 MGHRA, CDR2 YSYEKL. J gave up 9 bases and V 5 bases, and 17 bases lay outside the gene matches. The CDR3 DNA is TGCGCCAGCAGCAGTTCTAATATACCGGGACAGGGAGGTTCACCCCTCCACTTT. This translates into CASSSSNIPGQGGSPLHF.

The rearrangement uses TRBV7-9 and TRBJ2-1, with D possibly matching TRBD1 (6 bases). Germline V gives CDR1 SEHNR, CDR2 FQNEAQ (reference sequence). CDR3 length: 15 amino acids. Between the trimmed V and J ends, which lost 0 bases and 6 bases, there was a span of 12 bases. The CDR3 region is CASSLAQGMVNEQFF. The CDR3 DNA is TGTGCCAGCAGCTTAGCCCAGGGGATGGTCAATGAGCAGTTCTTC.

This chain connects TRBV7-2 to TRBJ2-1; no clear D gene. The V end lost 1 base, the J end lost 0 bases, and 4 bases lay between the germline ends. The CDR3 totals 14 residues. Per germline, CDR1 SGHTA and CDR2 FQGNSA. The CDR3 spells CASSLGSSYNEQFF. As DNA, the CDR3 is TGTGCCAGCAGCTTAGGCAGCTCCTACAATGAGCAGTTCTTC.

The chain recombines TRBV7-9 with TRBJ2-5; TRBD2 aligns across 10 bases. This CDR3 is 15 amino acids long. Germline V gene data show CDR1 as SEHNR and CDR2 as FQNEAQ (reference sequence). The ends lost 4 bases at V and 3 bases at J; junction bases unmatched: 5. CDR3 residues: CASSYWTSGKETQYF. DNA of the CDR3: TGTGCCAGCAGCTATTGGACTAGCGGCAAAGAGACCCAGTACTTC.

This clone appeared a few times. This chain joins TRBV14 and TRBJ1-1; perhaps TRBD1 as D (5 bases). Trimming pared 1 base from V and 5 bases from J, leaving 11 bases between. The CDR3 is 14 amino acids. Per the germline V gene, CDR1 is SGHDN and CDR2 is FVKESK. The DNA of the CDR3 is TGTGCCAGCAGCCAAGGGGGCGTAAGGACTGAAGCTTTCTTT. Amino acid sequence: CASSQGGVRTEAFF.

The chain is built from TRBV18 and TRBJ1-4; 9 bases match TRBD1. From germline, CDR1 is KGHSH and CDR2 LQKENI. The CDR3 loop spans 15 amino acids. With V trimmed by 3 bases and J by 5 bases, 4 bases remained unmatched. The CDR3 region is CASSPTGQGNEKLFF. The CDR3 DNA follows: TGTGCCAGCTCACCTACGGGACAGGGAAATGAAAAACTGTTTTTT. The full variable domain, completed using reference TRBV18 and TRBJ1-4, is NAGVMQNPRHLVRRRGQEARLRCSPMKGHSHVYWYRQLPEEGLKFMVYLQKENIIDESGMPKERFSAEFPKEGPSILRIQQVVRGDSAAYFCASSPTGQGNEKLFFGSGTQLSVL.